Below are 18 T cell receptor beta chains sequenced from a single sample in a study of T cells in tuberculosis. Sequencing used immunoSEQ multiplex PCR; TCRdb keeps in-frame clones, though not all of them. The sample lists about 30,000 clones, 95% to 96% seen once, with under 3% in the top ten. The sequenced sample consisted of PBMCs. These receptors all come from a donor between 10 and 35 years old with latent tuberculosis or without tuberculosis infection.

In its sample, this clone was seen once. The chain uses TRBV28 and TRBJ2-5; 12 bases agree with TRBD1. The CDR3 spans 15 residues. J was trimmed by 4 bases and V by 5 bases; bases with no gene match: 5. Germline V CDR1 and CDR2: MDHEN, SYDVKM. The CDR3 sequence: CASSQGQGAGETQYF. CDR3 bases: TGTGCCAGCAGTCAGGGACAGGGGGCTGGAGAGACCCAGTACTTC.

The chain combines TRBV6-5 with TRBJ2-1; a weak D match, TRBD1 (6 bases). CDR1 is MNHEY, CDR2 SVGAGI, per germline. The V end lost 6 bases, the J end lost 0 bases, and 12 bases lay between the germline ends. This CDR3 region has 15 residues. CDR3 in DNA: TGTGCCAGCAGCCCCGACAGGAGCTCCTACAATGAGCAGTTCTTC. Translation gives CASSPDRSSYNEQFF.

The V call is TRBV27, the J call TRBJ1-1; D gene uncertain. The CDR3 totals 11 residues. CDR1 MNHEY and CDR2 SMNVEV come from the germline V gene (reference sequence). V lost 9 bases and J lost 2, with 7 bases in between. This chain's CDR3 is CASIINTEAFF. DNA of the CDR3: TGTGCCAGTATAATAAACACTGAAGCTTTCTTT.

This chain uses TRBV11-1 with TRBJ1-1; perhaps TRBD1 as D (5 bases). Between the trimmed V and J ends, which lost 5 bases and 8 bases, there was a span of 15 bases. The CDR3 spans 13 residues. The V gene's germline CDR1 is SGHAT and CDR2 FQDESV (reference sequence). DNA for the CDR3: TGTGCCAGCAGCATTATAAGGGGAATGGAAGCTTTCTTT. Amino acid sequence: CASSIIRGMEAFF.

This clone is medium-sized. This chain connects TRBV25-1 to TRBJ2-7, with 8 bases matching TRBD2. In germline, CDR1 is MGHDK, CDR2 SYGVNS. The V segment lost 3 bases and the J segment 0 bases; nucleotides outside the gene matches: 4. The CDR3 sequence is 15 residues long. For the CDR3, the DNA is TGTGCCAGCAGTGATACCGGGACTAGCTCCTACGAGCAGTACTTC. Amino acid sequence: CASSDTGTSSYEQYF.

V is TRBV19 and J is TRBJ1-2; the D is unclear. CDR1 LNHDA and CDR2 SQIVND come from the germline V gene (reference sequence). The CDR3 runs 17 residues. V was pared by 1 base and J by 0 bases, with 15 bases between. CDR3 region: CASSIGPYVTTNYGYTF. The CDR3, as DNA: TGTGCCAGTAGTATAGGCCCCTATGTGACAACTAACTATGGCTACACCTTC.

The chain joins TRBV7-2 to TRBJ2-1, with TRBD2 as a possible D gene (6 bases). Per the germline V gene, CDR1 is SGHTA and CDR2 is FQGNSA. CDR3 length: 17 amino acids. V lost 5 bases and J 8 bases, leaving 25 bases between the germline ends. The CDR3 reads CASSPPGGGVFGDEQFF. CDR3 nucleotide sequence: TGTGCCAGCAGCCCTCCGGGTGGCGGGGTCTTTGGGGATGAGCAGTTCTTC.

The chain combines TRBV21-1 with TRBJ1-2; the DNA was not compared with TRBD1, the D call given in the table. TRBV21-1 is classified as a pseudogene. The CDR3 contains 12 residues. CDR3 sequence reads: CASSTTGIGYTF. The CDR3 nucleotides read TGTGCCAGCAGCACGACAGGTATTGGCTACACCTTC.

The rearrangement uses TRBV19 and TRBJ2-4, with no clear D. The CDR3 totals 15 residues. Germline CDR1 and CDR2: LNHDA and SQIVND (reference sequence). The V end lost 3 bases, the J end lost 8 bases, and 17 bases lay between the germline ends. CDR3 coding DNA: TGTGCCAGTAGTATGGCCTCATCACAGAACGACATTCAGTACTTC. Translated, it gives CASSMASSQNDIQYF.

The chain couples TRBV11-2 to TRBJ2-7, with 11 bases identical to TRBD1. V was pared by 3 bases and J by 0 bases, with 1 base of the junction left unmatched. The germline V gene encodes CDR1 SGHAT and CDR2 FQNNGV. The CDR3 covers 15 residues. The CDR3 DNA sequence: TGTGCCAGCAGCTTGGGACAGGGGGACTCCTACGAGCAGTACTTC. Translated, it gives CASSLGQGDSYEQYF.

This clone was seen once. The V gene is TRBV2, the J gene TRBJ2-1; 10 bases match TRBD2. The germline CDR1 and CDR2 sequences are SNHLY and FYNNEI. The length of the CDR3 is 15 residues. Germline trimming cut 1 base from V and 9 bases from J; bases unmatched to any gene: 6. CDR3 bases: TGTGCCAGCAGTGAAGAGCGGGGGGGCCTGGGTGAGCAGTTCTTC. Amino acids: CASSEERGGLGEQFF.

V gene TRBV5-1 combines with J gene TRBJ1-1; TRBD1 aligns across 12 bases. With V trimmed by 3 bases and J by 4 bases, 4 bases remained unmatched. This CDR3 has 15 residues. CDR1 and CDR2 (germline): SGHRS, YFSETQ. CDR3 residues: CASSSGQGAGTEAFF. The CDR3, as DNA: TGCGCCAGCAGCTCGGGACAGGGGGCTGGCACTGAAGCTTTCTTT.

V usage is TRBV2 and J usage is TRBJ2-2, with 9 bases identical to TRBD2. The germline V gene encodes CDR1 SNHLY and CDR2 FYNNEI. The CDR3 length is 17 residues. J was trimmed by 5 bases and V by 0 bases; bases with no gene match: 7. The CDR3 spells CASSEAASGDFTGELFF. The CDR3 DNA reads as TGTGCCAGCAGTGAAGCGGCTAGCGGGGATTTTACCGGGGAGCTGTTTTTT.

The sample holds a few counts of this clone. The CDR3 sequence: CASSQDLSRGGRADTQYF. CDR3 DNA: TGCGCCAGCAGCCAAGATCTAAGTAGAGGGGGCAGGGCAGATACGCAGTATTTT. The chain combines TRBV4-3 with TRBJ2-3; 7 nucleotides align to TRBD1. CDR1 is LGHNA, CDR2 YSLEER, per germline. V shed 0 bases, J shed 4 bases, and the junction held 13 bases outside the gene matches. The CDR3 is 18 amino acids.

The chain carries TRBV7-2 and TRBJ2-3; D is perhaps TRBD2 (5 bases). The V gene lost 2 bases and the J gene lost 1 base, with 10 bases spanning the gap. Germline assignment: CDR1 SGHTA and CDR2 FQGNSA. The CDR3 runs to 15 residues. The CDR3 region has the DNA TGTGCCAGCAGCTTAAAAGCGGTTGGCACAGATACGCAGTATTTT. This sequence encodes CASSLKAVGTDTQYF.

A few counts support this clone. The CDR3 is CASSDTGQALFGYTF. In DNA form, the CDR3 reads TGTGCCAGCAGTGACACGGGACAGGCGTTATTTGGCTACACCTTC. The rearrangement links TRBV6-4 to TRBJ1-2; TRBD1 agrees at 8 bases. The CDR3 is 15 residues long. Unmatched junction bases numbered 9, after V lost 2 bases and J lost 7 bases. CDR1 and CDR2 (germline): MRHNA, SNTAGT.

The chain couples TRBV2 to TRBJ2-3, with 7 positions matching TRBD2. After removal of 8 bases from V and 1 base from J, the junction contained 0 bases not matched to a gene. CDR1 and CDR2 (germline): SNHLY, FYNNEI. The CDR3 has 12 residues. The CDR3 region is CASLAGTDTQYF. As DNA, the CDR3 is TGTGCCAGCCTAGCGGGCACAGATACGCAGTATTTT.

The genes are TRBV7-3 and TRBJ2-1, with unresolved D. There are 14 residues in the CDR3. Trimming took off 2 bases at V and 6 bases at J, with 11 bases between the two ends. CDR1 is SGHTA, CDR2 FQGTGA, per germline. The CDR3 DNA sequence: TGTGCCAGCAGCTTAGGGCAGCTTTCCAATGAGCAGTTCTTC. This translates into CASSLGQLSNEQFF. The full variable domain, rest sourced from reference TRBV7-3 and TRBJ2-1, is GAGVSQTPSNKVTEKGKYVELRCDPISGHTALYWYRQSLGQGPEFLIYFQGTGAADDSGLPNDRFFAVRPEGSVSTLKIQRTERGDSAVYLCASSLGQLSNEQFFGPGTRLTVL.